Included here is one TCR beta chain sequence, with context. The target antigen is unknown. The data stem from a study of OX40 agonist ivuxolimab in advanced cancers. Study summary: A male proportion of over 75% was recorded, with mean age around 64 years and range roughly 23 to 79. The study reported partial responses in three patients: one hepatocellular carcinoma, two cutaneous melanoma.

Assay: immunoSEQ multiplex PCR; the TCRdb copy retains only in-frame clones and omits some. The sample has some 62,000 clones; 85% are singletons. Regarding the study as a whole: Some nonresponders also had low normalized T-cell clonal expansion. The mean number of expanded clones was higher in CD8+ T cells than in CD4+.

Sequencing was performed on CD4+ or CD8+ T cells sorted from blood, taken in a trial of the OX40 agonist ivuxolimab. The TCR comes from an adult with an advanced solid tumor such as melanoma, head and neck, liver or kidney cancer.

The CDR3 region is CASSLEPPEGQWNIQYF. The CDR3 nucleotides read TGTGCCAGCAGCTTAGAACCCCCTGAAGGACAGTGGAACATTCAGTACTTC. J is TRBJ2-4 and V is TRBV11-3; TRBD1 is a possible D gene (6 bases). The V gene lost 0 bases and the J gene lost 7 bases, with 19 bases spanning the gap. CDR1 is SGHNT, CDR2 YENEEA, per germline. This CDR3 region has 17 residues.